Detailed here is one T cell receptor (beta chain). Its target is unknown. This CDR3 has 16 amino acids. Germline assignment: CDR1 LGHNA and CDR2 YSLEER. Trimming removed 1 base at V and 2 bases at J, with 15 bases between. TCRdb independently ran MiXCR on the RT-PCR reads; one entry per CDR3 protein. The data show some 500,000 distinct CDR3 sequences, approximately 16% seen once. The entry originates in a study of response to subunit inactivated influenza vaccine. Whole-study findings and limits: Each seasonal influenza vaccination, the authors suggested, recruits few new T cells.

The chain uses TRBV4-3 and TRBJ2-7, with a possible D match to TRBD1 (6 bases). The clonotype comes from a man between 50 and 70 years old who received an inactivated influenza vaccine. The sample in question was CD4+ T cells sorted from PBMCs, obtained roughly 24 months after vaccination. CDR3 protein: CASSQAAGDLTYEQYF. The CDR3 nucleotides are TGCGCCAGCAGCCAAGCGGCAGGGGACCTGACCTACGAGCAGTACTTC.